This T cell receptor beta chain comes out of a study of T cell responses to AZD1222 COVID-19 vaccine. Germline-derived CDR1 and CDR2 are MDHEN and SYDVKM. This CDR3 contains 16 residues. V was trimmed by 7 bases and J by 3 bases, leaving 18 bases between them. The protocol was immunoSEQ multiplex PCR, while the TCRdb copy is restricted to in-frame clones and leaves out a portion. This sample carries more than 110,000 clones, 80% to 95% of them seen once, and the ten largest clones take just over 3%. The material was peripheral blood, obtained on day 0 of AZD1222 vaccination. The TCR sequence derives from an adult in good health. The chain recombines TRBV28 with TRBJ2-2; no clear D gene. The CDR3 DNA reads TGTGCCAGCACCCTCCTGGTCCCGGCGGACACCGGGGAGCTGTTTTTT. This sequence encodes CASTLLVPADTGELFF.